Following are 15 T cell receptor beta chains from one sample sequenced in a study of blood T cell repertoires in COVID-19 (dated by TCRdb to the early 2020s). Libraries were built with the immunoSEQ multiplex PCR assay. What TCRdb holds here is the immuneACCESS table cut down to in-frame rearrangements. Part of the clones is not present; checked against another copy, under half of the missing clones reflect an unresolved V gene, and the others are unexplained. Here the sample has about 160,000 clones; about nine tenths occur a single time. The leading ten clones occupy 18% of the sample. Sequencing was carried out using peripheral blood. These receptors were collected from a man between 60 and 75 years old with active or convalescent COVID-19.

This rearrangement joins TRBV7-6 to TRBJ2-7; D is unclear. Trimming took 5 bases from V and 7 from J, leaving 24 bases between them. Germline V lookup: CDR1 SGHVS, CDR2 FNYEAQ. This CDR3 spans 16 amino acids. The CDR3 protein is CASSDHPPPLDREQYF. The CDR3 bases are TGTGCCAGCAGCGACCACCCCCCACCTCTAGATCGGGAGCAGTACTTC.

This chain uses TRBV5-1 with TRBJ2-7; a possible D gene is TRBD1 (5 bases). Per germline, CDR1 SGHRS and CDR2 YFSETQ. V dropped 1 base and J dropped 5 bases, with 13 bases sitting between them. The CDR3 totals 14 residues. CDR3 DNA: TGCGCCAGCAGCTTGCAACAGGTTTTCCACGAGCAGTACTTC. Translated, it gives CASSLQQVFHEQYF.

There are a few counts of this clone. The gene calls are TRBV3-1 (or the pseudogene TRBV3-2) and TRBJ1-3; D is uncertain. Germline-derived CDR1 and CDR2 are LGHDT and YNNKEL (reference sequence). The germline V and J ends were trimmed by 1 base and 4 bases, with 11 bases remaining between them. The CDR3 loop spans 15 amino acids. Written as DNA, the CDR3 is TGTGCCAGCAGCCAAGTGACGACTCTCGGAAACACCATATATTTT. It specifies CASSQVTTLGNTIYF.

The V gene is TRBV19, the J gene TRBJ1-6; 10 bases are shared with TRBD1. The CDR3 has 16 residues. Germline V CDR1 and CDR2: LNHDA, SQIVND (reference sequence). V was pared by 4 bases and J by 10 bases, with 10 bases of the junction left unmatched. CDR3 nucleotides: TGTGCCAGTAGTACTATAGGACAGGGGGGAGTGTCACCCCTCCACTTT. Amino acids: CASSTIGQGGVSPLHF.

The V and J genes are TRBV3-1 (or the pseudogene TRBV3-2) and TRBJ2-5, with 11 bases that match TRBD2. V shed 5 bases and J 2 bases; nucleotides not matched to a gene: 4. Germline CDR1 and CDR2: LGHDT and YNNKEL (reference sequence). This CDR3 has 15 amino acids. The CDR3 is CASSSGTSGQETQYF. In nucleotides, the CDR3 is TGTGCCAGCAGCTCCGGGACTAGCGGACAAGAGACCCAGTACTTC.

This chain links TRBV6-4 with TRBJ2-1; D uncertain. Looked up from germline, CDR1 is MRHNA and CDR2 is SNTAGT. Trimming stripped 6 bases from V and 0 bases from J, with 12 bases between. The CDR3 runs 15 residues. CDR3 coding DNA: TGTGCCAGCAGCTACATTGGCGGCTCCTACAATGAGCAGTTCTTC. It is translated as CASSYIGGSYNEQFF.

Details on this clone: This same CDR3 is encoded by further DNA sequences in the sample. The chain couples TRBV29-1 to TRBJ1-2, with 9 bases identical to TRBD1. CDR1 is SQVTM and CDR2 is ANQGSEA in the germline V gene. The CDR3 has 12 residues. Germline trimming cut 6 bases from V and 1 base from J; bases unmatched to any gene: 0. CDR3 in amino acids: CSVGQGNYGYTF. CDR3 nucleotide sequence: TGCAGCGTGGGACAGGGTAACTATGGCTACACCTTC.

The rearrangement uses TRBV12-5 and TRBJ2-1, with a tentative D call TRBD1 (5 bases). The V end was cut by 0 bases, the J end by 0 bases, with 12 bases between. CDR3 size: 17 residues. Germline CDR1 reads LGHNT; CDR2 reads FRNRAP. CDR3 protein: CASGLVMTDSSYNEQFF. The CDR3 nucleotides read TGTGCTAGTGGTTTGGTTATGACAGATAGCTCCTACAATGAGCAGTTCTTC.

The chain combines TRBV2 with TRBJ1-5, with TRBD1 identical over 7 bases. CDR3 length: 15 residues. J lost 1 base, V lost 2 bases, and 2 bases had no gene match. The germline V gene encodes CDR1 SNHLY and CDR2 FYNNEI. In nucleotides, the CDR3 is TGTGCCAGCAGTGAACGAGGGGGCAGCAATCAGCCCCAGCATTTT. It specifies CASSERGGSNQPQHF.

As regards this clone: Other DNA sequences from this sample encode an identical CDR3 as well. The chain has TRBV5-1 and TRBJ2-7; 13 bases align to TRBD2. With V trimmed by 4 bases and J by 1 base, 2 bases remained unmatched. This CDR3 region has 15 residues. Per germline, CDR1 SGHRS and CDR2 YFSETQ. The CDR3 region is CASSPGLAGSYEQYF. The CDR3 DNA reads as TGCGCCAGCAGCCCGGGACTAGCGGGATCCTACGAGCAGTACTTC. Filled out from reference TRBV5-1 and TRBJ2-7, the complete variable domain reads KAGVTQTPRYLIKTRGQQVTLSCSPISGHRSVSWYQQTPGQGLQFLFEYFSETQRNKGNFPGRFSGRQFSNSRSEMNVSTLELGDSALYLCASSPGLAGSYEQYFGPGTRLTVT.

The CDR3 nucleotides are TGTGCCTGGAGCATGAATGAAAAACTGTTTTTT. Protein product: CAWSMNEKLFF. The rearrangement joins TRBV30 to TRBJ1-4, with D uncertain. Trimming removed 3 bases from V and 5 bases from J, with 4 bases in between. The CDR3 runs to 11 residues. Germline V lookup: CDR1 GTSNPN, CDR2 SVGIG (reference sequence).

This chain joins TRBV3-1 (or the pseudogene TRBV3-2) and TRBJ1-6; 7 nucleotides agree with TRBD1. The CDR3 extends over 15 amino acids. Germline V gene lookup returns CDR1 LGHDT and CDR2 YNNKEL (reference sequence). Germline trimming cut 1 base from V and 4 bases from J; bases unmatched to any gene: 1. The CDR3 bases are TGTGCCAGCAGCCAAGGACAGGGATATAATTCACCCCTCCACTTT. Encoded protein: CASSQGQGYNSPLHF.

The DNA for the CDR3 is TGCGCCAGCAGTGAGTCGACTCGGAACTCCGGGAACACTGAAGCTTTCTTT. This sequence encodes CASSESTRNSGNTEAFF. The rearrangement joins TRBV10-1 to TRBJ1-1; D gene uncertain. V was clipped by 0 bases and J by 1 base, with 15 bases between them. This CDR3 is built from 17 residues. Germline CDR1 is WNHNN and CDR2 is SYGVQD (reference sequence).

The chain carries TRBV5-1 and TRBJ2-5; the match to TRBD2 covers 9 bases. Germline V gene data show CDR1 as SGHRS and CDR2 as YFSETQ. The CDR3 spans 16 residues. The J segment lost 2 bases and the V segment lost 2 bases, leaving 7 bases of the junction unmatched. The CDR3 nucleotides are TGCGCCAGCAGCTTTGGAGCGGGAGGCCTTCAAGAGACCCAGTACTTC. Amino acid sequence: CASSFGAGGLQETQYF.

The V gene is TRBV12-5, the J gene TRBJ2-7; 8 nucleotides agree with TRBD1. V lost 5 bases and J lost 2; bases outside the gene matches: 14. The CDR3 is 17 amino acids. CDR1 LGHNT and CDR2 FRNRAP come from the germline V gene. CDR3 protein: CASGPGGANLGAYEQYF. The CDR3 nucleotides are TGTGCTAGTGGTCCAGGGGGCGCGAATCTGGGGGCCTACGAGCAGTACTTC.